The next 15 T cell receptor beta chains were all read from a single sample in a study of tumor-infiltrating lymphocytes in primary liver carcinoma. Unsorted bulk tissue of about 20-31 mg yielded co-extracted RNA and DNA. A constant-region primer served to make TCR beta cDNA from roughly 500 ng total RNA. Amplification in three nested multiplex PCR rounds with slightly modified ARM-PCR gave rise to TCR beta libraries. The opening two PCR rounds, ten to eleven cycles each, paired TRBV1-TRBV30 forward primers with a C-beta reverse primer. TCRdb reprocessed the multiplex PCR reads via MiXCR and lists one record per CDR3 protein. The sample carries some 21,000 distinct CDR3 sequences, 60% to 80% recorded once. Sequencing was performed on liver tumor tissue from sampling region 1. Subset indicated: tumor region T1, superior pole. Receptor source: a woman in her twenties or thirties with primary liver carcinoma and hepatitis B virus infection.

V gene TRBV11-2 combines with J gene TRBJ2-1; 9 positions agree with TRBD2. Germline assignment: CDR1 SGHAT and CDR2 FQNNGV. CDR3 length equals 16 residues. V lost 6 bases to trimming and J lost 4 bases; unmatched junction nucleotides: 10. The CDR3 loop reads CASRTSLAGRYNEQFF. CDR3 nucleotides: TGTGCCAGCAGGACCTCTCTAGCGGGGAGATACAATGAGCAGTTCTTC.

The V call is TRBV29-1, the J call TRBJ2-5, with D possibly TRBD1 on 5 matching bases. CDR1 SQVTM and CDR2 ANQGSEA come from the germline V gene. The CDR3 extends over 16 amino acids. Trimming took 1 base from V and 1 from J, leaving 16 bases between them. As DNA, the CDR3 is TGCAGCGTTGAAGCCTCCCGATTAGGGGCCCAAGAGACCCAGTACTTC. This gives the protein CSVEASRLGAQETQYF.

This clonotype has a count of ten or more. The chain couples TRBV11-2 to TRBJ2-7; no reliable D call. V was cut by 4 bases and J by 3 bases, with 7 bases left in between. This CDR3 contains 12 residues. Germline V gene lookup returns CDR1 SGHAT and CDR2 FQNNGV. The CDR3 region is CASSSYDYEQYF. Here the CDR3 DNA reads TGTGCCAGCAGCTCCTACGACTACGAGCAGTACTTC. Supplemented by reference TRBV11-2 and TRBJ2-7, the full variable domain reads EAGVAQSPRYKIIEKRQSVAFWCNPISGHATLYWYQQILGQGPKLLIQFQNNGVVDDSQLPKDRFSAERLKGVDSTLKIQPAKLEDSAVYLCASSSYDYEQYFGPGTRLTVT.

To note about this clonotype: The conserved phenylalanine or tryptophan is not found at the CDR3 terminus, so this likely reflects a read error. The V and J genes are TRBV4-3 and TRBJ2-1, with D possibly matching TRBD2 (6 bases). The germline V gene has CDR1 LGHNA and CDR2 YSLEER. The CDR3 extends over 16 amino acids. Trimming pared 11 bases from V and 0 bases from J, leaving 20 bases between. The DNA of the CDR3 is TGCGCCGGTAGCCAAGATGCGGGAAGCTCCTACAATGAGCAGTTCTTA. Residues: CAGSQDAGSSYNEQFL.

This clonotype was detected only a few times. The conserved closing phenylalanine or tryptophan is absent in this CDR3, likely reflecting a read error. The V and J genes are TRBV5-1 and TRBJ1-6; no clear D. This CDR3 is 14 amino acids long. CDR1 SGHRS and CDR2 YFSETQ come from the germline V gene. DNA for the CDR3: TGCGCCAGCAGCTTGACCGAAGCGAATTCGCCCCTCCACTTA. Protein product: CASSLTEANSPLHL.

Worth noting for this clonotype: A read error may account for a junction end that differs from germline. V is TRBV4-3 and J is TRBJ2-1; D uncertain. The germline gives CDR1 LGHNA, CDR2 YSLEER. The CDR3 sequence is 14 residues long. The CDR3 DNA follows: TGCGCCATCAGCCACACAGAGCAGGTCAATGAGCAGTTCTTC. Its protein product is CAISHTEQVNEQFF.

A word on this clonotype: A much larger clone lies a single base off, so this may be a read error. The chain combines TRBV7-2 with TRBJ2-7; 7 nucleotides line up with TRBD2. The CDR3 totals 16 residues. The germline gives CDR1 SGHTA, CDR2 FQGNSA. CDR3 protein: CVSSPTPLAATYEQYF. The CDR3 nucleotides read TGTGTCAGCAGCCCTACCCCTCTAGCGGCGACCTACGAGCAGTACTTC.

On this clonotype itself: A read error is likely, as this CDR3 ends without the conserved phenylalanine or tryptophan. The chain links TRBV11-3 to TRBJ1-1, with TRBD1 matching 8 bases. Germline assignment: CDR1 SGHNT and CDR2 YENEEA. The CDR3 loop spans 14 amino acids. In nucleotides, the CDR3 is TGCGCCGGCGGCTTAGAAACAGGGGGCACTGAAGCTTTCTTA. Residues: CAGGLETGGTEAFL.

This clonotype occurred many times. Relative to the germline gene, one junction end is altered; a read error may explain this. The chain uses TRBV30 and TRBJ1-6; 8 nucleotides line up with TRBD1. Germline V gene sequence: CDR1 GTSNPN, CDR2 SVGIG (reference sequence). The CDR3 spans 14 residues. CDR3 in DNA: TGTGTCTGGAGTCTCGGACAGGGTGGTTCACCCCTCCACTTT. Protein: CVWSLGQGGSPLHF.

To note about this clonotype: This CDR3 is missing its conserved last phenylalanine or tryptophan, likely due to a read error. The gene calls are TRBV11-2 and TRBJ2-7, with a weak D call TRBD2 (5 bases). Looked up from germline, CDR1 is SGHAT and CDR2 is FQNNGV. Trimming removed 11 bases at V and 3 bases at J, with 17 bases between. The length of the CDR3 is 13 residues. DNA of the CDR3: TGTGCCGGCAAGATTACGGGGAACTACGAGCAGTACTTA. It translates to CAGKITGNYEQYL.

Within the sample, this clonotype is medium-sized. The chain carries TRBV12-3 or TRBV12-4 and TRBJ2-1; 8 positions agree with TRBD2. Trimming at V came to 2 bases and at J to 9 bases, leaving 6 bases not matched to a gene. The CDR3 has 14 residues. The CDR3 is CASSLTGGPSEQFF. The CDR3 bases are TGTGCCAGCAGTTTAACGGGAGGGCCCAGTGAGCAGTTCTTC.

As for this clonotype: An end of the junction does not agree with germline; a read error may underlie this. This chain links TRBV28 with TRBJ2-2; 8 nucleotides match TRBD2. CDR1 is MDHEN, CDR2 SYDVKM, per germline. The CDR3 length is 13 residues. CDR3 in DNA: TGTGCCAGCAGTTTGAGCGGGAGCGGGGAGTTGCCTTTT. It translates to CASSLSGSGELPF.

As for this clonotype: Since no conserved phenylalanine or tryptophan closes the CDR3, a read error is the likely cause. The chain uses TRBV7-2 and TRBJ2-7, with unresolved D. The length of the CDR3 is 14 residues. In germline, CDR1 is SGHTA, CDR2 FQGNSA. The CDR3 protein is CARSLSGPGYEQYL. The CDR3, as DNA: TGTGCCAGAAGCTTATCAGGACCTGGCTACGAGCAGTACTTA.

In regard to this clonotype: It may be a read error: a sequence one base away is much more abundant. The chain's CDR3 is CASSFLGTDTQYF. The CDR3 DNA reads as TGTGCCAGCAGTTTCCTAGGAACAGATACGCAGTATTTT. The chain has TRBV6-5 and TRBJ2-3; no definite D call. The CDR3 extends over 13 amino acids. The V and J ends lost 4 bases and 3 bases respectively, with 8 bases between them. Germline V gives CDR1 MNHEY, CDR2 SVGAGI.

Comment on this clonotype: The CDR3 carries no conserved terminal phenylalanine or tryptophan, so it likely arises from a read error. The DNA is omitted, as the CDR3 cannot be located on it reliably, and the CDR3 follows TCRdb's listing. The chain recombines TRBV29-1 with TRBJ2-5; TRBD1, the D gene given by the table, was not confirmed from the DNA. Germline assignment: CDR1 SQVTM and CDR2 ANQGSEA. The CDR3 contains 15 residues when both ends are counted. CDR3 protein: CSVETGRGVRETHYL.